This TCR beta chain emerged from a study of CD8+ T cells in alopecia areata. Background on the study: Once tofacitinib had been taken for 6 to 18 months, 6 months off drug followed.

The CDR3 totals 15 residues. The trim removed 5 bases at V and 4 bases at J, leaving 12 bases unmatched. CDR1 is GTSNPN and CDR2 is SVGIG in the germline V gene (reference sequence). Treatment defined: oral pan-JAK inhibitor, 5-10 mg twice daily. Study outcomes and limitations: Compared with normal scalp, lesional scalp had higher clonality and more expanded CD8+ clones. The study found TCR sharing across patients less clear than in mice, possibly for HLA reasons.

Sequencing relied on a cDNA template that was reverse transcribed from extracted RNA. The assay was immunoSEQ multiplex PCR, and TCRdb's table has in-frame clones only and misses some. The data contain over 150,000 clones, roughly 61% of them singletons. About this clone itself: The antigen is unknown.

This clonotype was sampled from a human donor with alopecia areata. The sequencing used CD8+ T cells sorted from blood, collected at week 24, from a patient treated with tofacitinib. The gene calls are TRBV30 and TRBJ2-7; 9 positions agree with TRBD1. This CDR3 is CAWENPGQGIYEQYF. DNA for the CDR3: TGTGCCTGGGAGAATCCGGGACAGGGAATTTACGAGCAGTACTTC.